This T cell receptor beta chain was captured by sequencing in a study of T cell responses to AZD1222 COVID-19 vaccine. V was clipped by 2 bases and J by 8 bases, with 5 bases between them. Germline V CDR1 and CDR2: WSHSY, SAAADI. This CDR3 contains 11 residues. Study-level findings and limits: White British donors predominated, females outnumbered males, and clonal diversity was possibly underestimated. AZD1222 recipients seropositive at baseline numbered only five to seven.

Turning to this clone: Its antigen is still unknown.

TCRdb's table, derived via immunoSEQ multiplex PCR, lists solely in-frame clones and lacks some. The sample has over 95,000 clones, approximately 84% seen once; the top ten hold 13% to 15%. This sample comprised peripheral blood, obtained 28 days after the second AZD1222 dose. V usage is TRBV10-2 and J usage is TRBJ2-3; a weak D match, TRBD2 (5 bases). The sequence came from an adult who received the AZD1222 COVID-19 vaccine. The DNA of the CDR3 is TGCGCCAGCAGTGAGGGGAGTACGCAGTATTTT. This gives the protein CASSEGSTQYF.